One and the same sample provided the 19 T cell receptor beta chains below, sequenced in a study of human T cells and chemical hapten exposure (dated by TCRdb to 2020 to 2022). The time point label, read with the paper, signifies: patch test 1, 2 weeks after DPC sensitization. The label giving this sample's treatment or condition can be read as: therapeutic diphenylcyclopropenone sensitization with weekly scalp DPC. The receptor library was made with RACE. TCRdb names NextSeq 500 as the instrument used. In TCRdb, the public reads were trimmed at Q25 with fastp and aligned with MiXCR, with productive beta chains retained. CDR3 protein duplicates are merged, each entry listing the most common genes and DNA. For this sample the table gives 90,000 to 120,000 distinct CDR3 sequences, of which 11% were detected only once. Clones ranked in the top ten supply under 4.5% of the sample. This material consisted of whole blood, taken in connection with sensitization to the hapten diphenylcyclopropenone (DPC). The receptor set was obtained from a woman aged 40 to 50 with alopecia areata. Some clones in this sample may be carry-over from other donors' samples.

Many counts were recorded for this clonotype. The chain has TRBV6-4 and TRBJ1-1, with 10 positions matching TRBD1. The CDR3 has 14 residues. Per germline, CDR1 MRHNA and CDR2 SNTAGT. V lost 6 bases to trimming and J lost 4 bases; unmatched junction nucleotides: 5. CDR3 DNA sequence: TGTGCCAGCAGAGGGACAGGGGTGGCCACTGAAGCTTTCTTT. Its protein product is CASRGTGVATEAFF.

The table lists this clonotype with a few counts. This chain joins TRBV9 and TRBJ2-3, with TRBD2 matching 9 bases. There are 14 residues in the CDR3. V lost 3 bases, J lost 4 bases, and 3 bases stayed unmatched. The germline gives CDR1 SGDLS, CDR2 YYNGEE. CDR3 coding DNA: TGTGCCAGCAGCGGGGGACTAGCCGCAGATACGCAGTATTTT. Its protein product is CASSGGLAADTQYF. Looking up the rest from reference TRBV9 and TRBJ2-3 gives the full variable domain: DSGVTQTPKHLITATGQRVTLRCSPRSGDLSVYWYQQSLDQGLQFLIQYYNGEERAKGNILERFSAQQFPDLHSELNLSSLELGDSALYFCASSGGLAADTQYFGPGTRLTVL.

This clonotype came up many times. This chain connects TRBV11-2 to TRBJ2-7, with a possible D match to TRBD2 (6 bases). Germline lookup yields CDR1 SGHAT and CDR2 FQNNGV. The CDR3 sequence is 12 residues long. The germline V and J ends were trimmed by 7 bases and 5 bases, with 12 bases remaining between them. As DNA, the CDR3 is TGTGCCAGCATCTCCAGCGGGCACGAGCAGTACTTC. This translates into CASISSGHEQYF.

This clonotype was seen repeatedly, ten times or more. This chain connects TRBV2 to TRBJ2-3; a weak D match, TRBD1 (5 bases). V lost 7 bases and J lost 1, with 9 bases in between. Germline lookup yields CDR1 SNHLY and CDR2 FYNNEI. There are 13 residues in the CDR3. CDR3: CASIGRGTDTQYF. CDR3 sequence (DNA): TGTGCCAGCATCGGCAGGGGCACAGATACGCAGTATTTT. Full variable domain (outside the CDR3, taken from reference TRBV2 and TRBJ2-3): EPEVTQTPSHQVTQMGQEVILRCVPISNHLYFYWYRQILGQKVEFLVSFYNNEISEKSEIFDDQFSVERPDGSNFTLKIRSTKLEDSAMYFCASIGRGTDTQYFGPGTRLTVL.

This clonotype was seen only a few times. CDR3 nucleotides: TGTGCCAGCAGTTTCACCAGGGCTACCTACGAGCAGTACTTC. Amino acids: CASSFTRATYEQYF. V usage is TRBV28 and J usage is TRBJ2-7, with D maybe TRBD1 (5 bases). The CDR3 totals 14 residues. Germline V gene lookup returns CDR1 MDHEN and CDR2 SYDVKM. V lost 3 bases and J 2 bases, leaving 11 bases between the germline ends.

The V and J genes are TRBV18 and TRBJ1-5; TRBD1 is a possible D gene (6 bases). V gave up 3 bases and J gave up 8 bases, with 17 bases separating them. CDR3 size: 15 residues. Germline CDR1 reads KGHSH; CDR2 reads LQKENI. The CDR3 bases are TGTGCCAGCTCACCCCAGCCAACAGGGAAGGAGCCCCAGCATTTT. Translated, it gives CASSPQPTGKEPQHF.

A note on this clonotype: A much larger clonotype is one base distant, so this may be a read error. This chain connects TRBV2 to TRBJ2-5; D tentatively fits TRBD1 or TRBD2 (5 bases each). CDR1 and CDR2 from the germline V gene are SNHLY and FYNNEI. CDR3 length: 13 amino acids. The V end lost 6 bases, the J end lost 5 bases, and 13 bases lay between the germline ends. CDR3 nucleotide sequence: TGTGCCAGCAGGAGGGGACGGCATGAGACCCAGTACTTC. This codes for CASRRGRHETQYF. The variable domain in full, with the rest retrieved from reference TRBV2 and TRBJ2-5, is EPEVTQTPSHQVTQMGQEVILRCVPISNHLYFYWYRQILGQKVEFLVSFYNNEISEKSEIFDDQFSVERPDGSNFTLKIRSTKLEDSAMYFCASRRGRHETQYFGPGTRLLVL.

Here the CDR3 reads CASSQGARSETQYF. CDR3 coding DNA: TGTGCCAGCAGCCAAGGGGCACGGAGCGAGACCCAGTACTTC. V gene TRBV14 combines with J gene TRBJ2-5; no definite D call. Germline V gene lookup returns CDR1 SGHDN and CDR2 FVKESK. The CDR3 sequence is 14 residues long. V was shortened by 1 base and J by 5 bases, with 11 bases between the two germline ends.

This clonotype was recorded many times. This chain joins TRBV11-2 and TRBJ1-4; possible D gene TRBD1, 6 bases. CDR3 length equals 14 residues. CDR1 is SGHAT and CDR2 is FQNNGV in the germline V gene. The V and J ends lost 5 bases and 7 bases respectively, with 14 bases between them. The CDR3 bases are TGTGCCAGCAGCCCCTCTGGGGGGCCTGAAAAACTGTTTTTT. Its translation: CASSPSGGPEKLFF.

At least ten counts were recorded for this clonotype. In DNA, the CDR3 is TGTGCCAGCAGTTTGGGGGGGCGGGTCACTGAAGCTTTCTTT. Amino acid sequence: CASSLGGRVTEAFF. This chain uses TRBV12-3 or TRBV12-4 with TRBJ1-1; D is perhaps TRBD1 (6 bases). The CDR3 covers 14 residues. V was shortened by 3 bases and J by 4 bases, with 12 bases between the two germline ends.

On this clonotype: A much larger clone lies a single base off, so this may be a read error. The chain uses TRBV20-1 and TRBJ2-5; TRBD2 is a possible D gene (5 bases). This CDR3 comprises 14 residues. Per the germline V gene, CDR1 is DFQATT and CDR2 is SNEGSKA (reference sequence). The CDR3 is CSASALAGGETQNF. DNA of the CDR3: TGCAGTGCTAGCGCTCTAGCCGGTGGAGAGACCCAGAACTTC.

This clonotype was counted between two and nine times. The J gene is TRBJ2-1, the V gene TRBV19; 11 bases agree with TRBD2. The V and J ends lost 9 bases and 4 bases, in that order; junction bases with no gene match: 8. The CDR3 is made up of 15 amino acids. Germline loops: CDR1 LNHDA, CDR2 SQIVND (reference sequence). CDR3 sequence reads: CASYSGRAGYNEQFF. The CDR3 nucleotides are TGTGCCAGCTATAGCGGGAGGGCCGGTTACAATGAGCAGTTCTTC.

This clonotype came up many times. The chain combines TRBV6-2 or TRBV6-3 with TRBJ2-7; TRBD2 is a possible D gene (8 bases). CDR1 MNHEY and CDR2 SVGEGT come from the germline V gene. V was clipped by 4 bases and J by 0 bases, with 13 bases between them. The CDR3 has 15 residues. The CDR3 DNA reads as TGTGCCAGCAGTTTTAGCGGGGACAGCTCCTACGAGCAGTACTTC. Its translation: CASSFSGDSSYEQYF.

At least ten counts were recorded for this clonotype. The gene calls are TRBV28 and TRBJ1-1; D not certain. Germline V gene lookup returns CDR1 MDHEN and CDR2 SYDVKM. Trimming took 7 bases from V and 2 from J, leaving 8 bases between them. This CDR3 contains 12 residues. The CDR3 loop reads CASTSANTEAFF. The CDR3 region has the DNA TGTGCCAGCACCTCAGCAAACACTGAAGCTTTCTTT.

In its sample, this clonotype was seen a few times. The gene calls are TRBV7-7 and TRBJ2-5; 7 bases map to TRBD2. Trimming took 1 base from V and 7 from J; bases not matched to a gene: 12. The CDR3 loop spans 16 amino acids. Germline values: CDR1 SSHAT, CDR2 FNYEAQ (reference sequence). Here the CDR3 reads CASSLEGSGTPGTQYF. CDR3 bases: TGTGCCAGCAGCTTAGAGGGAAGCGGGACCCCGGGGACCCAGTACTTC.

This clonotype has more than one count but fewer than ten. This rearrangement joins TRBV28 to TRBJ2-2; 7 nucleotides line up with TRBD2. This CDR3 comprises 16 residues. Germline-derived CDR1 and CDR2 are MDHEN and SYDVKM. V gave up 5 bases and J gave up 6 bases; unmatched junction bases: 12. The CDR3 region has the DNA TGTGCCAGCAGTCCGGGAGGAACACCTAAGGCCGGGGAGCTGTTTTTT. Its translation is CASSPGGTPKAGELFF.

This chain joins TRBV5-5 and TRBJ1-1; D is unresolved. This CDR3 is built from 14 residues. Per the germline V gene, CDR1 is SGHKS and CDR2 is YYEKEE (reference sequence). V was pared by 6 bases and J by 6 bases, with 18 bases between. For the CDR3, the DNA is TGTGCCAGCATAATCGGCCCAGCAACCCCTGAAGCTTTCTTT. Amino acids: CASIIGPATPEAFF.

This clonotype was observed a few times. The chain links TRBV30 to TRBJ1-6; no reliable D call. CDR3 size: 13 residues. Germline CDR1 and CDR2: GTSNPN and SVGIG (reference sequence). CDR3 nucleotides: TGTGCGGAGAGCATCGGGGATAATTCACCCCTCCACTTT. Translation gives CAESIGDNSPLHF.

The chain combines TRBV15 with TRBJ2-1, with TRBD2 as a possible D gene (7 bases). Germline V gene sequence: CDR1 LNHNV, CDR2 YYDKDF (reference sequence). This CDR3 is built from 17 residues. V was shortened by 6 bases and J by 0 bases, with 18 bases between the two germline ends. Here the CDR3 reads CATRGGLAERSYNEQFF. As DNA, the CDR3 is TGTGCCACCAGGGGGGGGCTAGCGGAACGCTCCTACAATGAGCAGTTCTTC.